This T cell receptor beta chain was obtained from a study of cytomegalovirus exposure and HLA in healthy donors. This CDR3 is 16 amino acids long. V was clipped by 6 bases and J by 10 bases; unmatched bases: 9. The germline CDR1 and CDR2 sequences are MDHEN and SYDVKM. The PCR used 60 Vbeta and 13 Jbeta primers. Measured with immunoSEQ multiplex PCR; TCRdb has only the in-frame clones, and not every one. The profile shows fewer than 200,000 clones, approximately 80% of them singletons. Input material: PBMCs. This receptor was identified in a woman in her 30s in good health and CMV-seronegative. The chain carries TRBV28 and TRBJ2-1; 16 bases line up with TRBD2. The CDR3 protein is CASRITGTSGRGEQFF. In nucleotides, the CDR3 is TGTGCCAGCAGAATAACGGGGACTAGCGGGAGGGGGGAGCAGTTCTTC.